The 25 T cell receptor beta chains below come from one sample, sequenced in a study of blood T cell repertoires in COVID-19. The protocol was immunoSEQ multiplex PCR, while the TCRdb copy is restricted to in-frame clones and leaves out a portion. The table has about 270,000 clones, approximately 90% seen once. What was sequenced was PBMCs or T cells enriched from blood (not recorded which). All receptors come from a woman aged 25 to 39 with acute COVID-19.

The gene calls are TRBV7-9 and TRBJ2-1, with 13 positions matching TRBD2. This CDR3 has 18 amino acids. Germline assignment: CDR1 SEHNR and CDR2 FQNEAQ (reference sequence). V was pared by 5 bases and J by 0 bases, with 7 bases of the junction left unmatched. The CDR3, as DNA: TGTGCCAGCAGCGCCCTATGGACTAGCGGGGGCTCCTACAATGAGCAGTTCTTC. The encoded protein is CASSALWTSGGSYNEQFF.

V is TRBV7-6 and J is TRBJ2-3; D ambiguous. V gave up 1 base and J gave up 0 bases, with 8 bases separating them. The CDR3 is made up of 15 amino acids. Germline V gives CDR1 SGHVS, CDR2 FNYEAQ. The CDR3 protein is CASSLGASSTDTQYF. In DNA form, the CDR3 reads TGTGCCAGCAGCTTAGGCGCTTCTAGCACAGATACGCAGTATTTT.

The V and J genes are TRBV4-1 and TRBJ2-7; 7 bases fit TRBD1. The germline V gene has CDR1 MGHRA and CDR2 YSYEKL. V was pared by 3 bases and J by 3 bases, with 17 bases of the junction left unmatched. The CDR3 has 18 amino acids. The CDR3, as DNA: TGCGCCAGCAGCCAGAATACAGGGGTATCCACGTCGCACTACGAGCAGTACTTC. Translating gives CASSQNTGVSTSHYEQYF.

In this sample, this clone turned up once. CDR3 in DNA: TGTGCCAGCAGTGAATCCAGGTTCCAGCATTTT. It translates to CASSESRFQHF. The chain links TRBV6-1 to TRBJ1-5; D is unresolved. The length of the CDR3 is 11 residues. V dropped 2 bases and J dropped 12 bases, with 8 bases sitting between them. Germline V gene data show CDR1 as MNHNS and CDR2 as SASEGT.

This chain uses TRBV5-4 with TRBJ2-5, with a possible D match to TRBD1 (5 bases). The germline V and J ends were trimmed by 4 bases and 2 bases, with 15 bases remaining between them. CDR1 and CDR2 (germline): SGHNT, YYREEE (reference sequence). CDR3 length equals 15 residues. The CDR3 spells CASSLQKTVQETQYF. The CDR3 DNA reads as TGTGCCAGCAGCCTACAAAAGACAGTACAAGAGACCCAGTACTTC.

CDR3 DNA: TGTGCCAGTAGTATAGTTACAGGGGATCAGCCCCAGCATTTT. It translates to CASSIVTGDQPQHF. The chain links TRBV19 to TRBJ1-5; 7 bases are shared with TRBD1. The ends lost 1 base at V and 5 bases at J; junction bases unmatched: 2. CDR3 length equals 14 residues. Germline V gives CDR1 LNHDA, CDR2 SQIVND (reference sequence).

This chain uses TRBV29-1 with TRBJ1-2; D possibly corresponds to TRBD1 (5 bases). The germline V gene has CDR1 SQVTM and CDR2 ANQGSEA. CDR3 length: 13 residues. V lost 1 base, J lost 7 bases, and 13 bases lay in between. The CDR3 DNA sequence: TGCAGCGTTGAAGTTGCAGGGAAGTCTGGCTACACCTTC. Residues: CSVEVAGKSGYTF. The variable domain in full, with the rest retrieved from reference TRBV29-1 and TRBJ1-2, is SAVISQKPSRDICQRGTSLTIQCQVDSQVTMMFWYRQQPGQSLTLIATANQGSEATYESGFVIDKFPISRPNLTFSTLTVSNMSPEDSSIYLCSVEVAGKSGYTFGSGTRLTVV.

This clone occurred once. The chain is built from TRBV30 and TRBJ1-2; D is unresolved. The CDR3 runs 14 residues. The germline V gene has CDR1 GTSNPN and CDR2 SVGIG (reference sequence). V was shortened by 4 bases and J by 4 bases, with 16 bases between the two germline ends. CDR3 residues: CAWNEVRGPYGYTF. Here the CDR3 DNA reads TGTGCCTGGAACGAGGTTAGAGGGCCCTATGGCTACACCTTC.

J is TRBJ2-7 and V is TRBV24-1; 8 bases are shared with TRBD2. J lost 3 bases, V lost 9 bases, and 6 bases had no gene match. Per the germline V gene, CDR1 is KGHDR and CDR2 is SFDVKD. The CDR3 consists of 13 residues. The CDR3 DNA is TGTGCCACCGGAGGTAGCGGGGACTACGAGCAGTACTTC. Translating it yields CATGGSGDYEQYF.

This clone came up many times. The CDR3: CASSLFPGGLNTEAFF. As DNA, the CDR3 is TGTGCCAGCAGCTTATTTCCGGGAGGGTTGAACACTGAAGCTTTCTTT. This chain links TRBV7-2 with TRBJ1-1; unclear D gene. Germline CDR1 reads SGHTA; CDR2 reads FQGNSA. The CDR3 contains 16 residues. V was cut by 2 bases and J by 0 bases, with 13 bases left in between.

The chain recombines TRBV5-6 with TRBJ2-7, with TRBD1 matching over 7 bases. Germline CDR1 is SGHDT and CDR2 is YYEEEE. The CDR3 length is 16 residues. Germline trimming cut 4 bases from V and 2 bases from J; bases unmatched to any gene: 12. The CDR3 sequence is CASSGPTGSIPYEQYF. The DNA of the CDR3 is TGTGCCAGCAGCGGCCCGACAGGGTCAATTCCCTACGAGCAGTACTTC.

This chain uses TRBV7-3 with TRBJ1-3; weak D call: TRBD1 (6 bases). Trimming removed 5 bases from V and 4 bases from J, with 15 bases in between. Per the germline V gene, CDR1 is SGHTA and CDR2 is FQGTGA. The CDR3 runs to 15 residues. CDR3 coding DNA: TGTGCCAGCAGCCCGAAACAGGGAGCAGGAAACACCATATATTTT. Translated, it gives CASSPKQGAGNTIYF.

V is TRBV10-3 and J is TRBJ2-3; 9 bases are a match to TRBD2. Germline trimming cut 1 base from V and 4 bases from J; bases unmatched to any gene: 6. Germline V gene data show CDR1 as ENHRY and CDR2 as SYGVKD. This CDR3 region has 16 residues. CDR3 sequence reads: CAISELVAGVADTQYF. The CDR3 nucleotides read TGTGCCATCAGTGAGTTGGTAGCGGGAGTAGCAGATACGCAGTATTTT.

The genes are TRBV29-1 and TRBJ2-1; 7 nucleotides align to TRBD1. CDR3 size: 13 residues. The germline V gene encodes CDR1 SQVTM and CDR2 ANQGSEA. Trimming at V came to 6 bases and at J to 9 bases, leaving 11 bases not matched to a gene. CDR3 bases: TGCAGCGTAGCGAGACAGGGTGAGGGTGAGCAGTTCTTC. Protein product: CSVARQGEGEQFF.

The table lists this clone with a count of one. The chain joins TRBV5-1 to TRBJ1-3; 11 positions match TRBD1. CDR1 and CDR2 (germline): SGHRS, YFSETQ. This CDR3 has 15 residues. J was trimmed by 3 bases and V by 4 bases; bases with no gene match: 3. CDR3 nucleotide sequence: TGCGCCAGCAGCCCCGGGACAGGGGGTGGAAACACCATATATTTT. Protein product: CASSPGTGGGNTIYF.

This chain joins TRBV19 and TRBJ2-1; 9 bases are shared with TRBD2. The CDR3 consists of 16 residues. The germline gives CDR1 LNHDA, CDR2 SQIVND (reference sequence). V dropped 5 bases and J dropped 5; count of bases not matched to a gene: 10. This CDR3 reads CASSAPGTSRDNEQFF. The CDR3, as DNA: TGTGCCAGTAGTGCGCCCGGGACTAGCAGAGACAATGAGCAGTTCTTC.

In the case of this clone: A junction end diverges from the germline sequence, so it may reflect a read error. J is TRBJ2-7 and V is TRBV19; weak D call: TRBD2 (6 bases). This CDR3 spans 14 amino acids. CDR1 and CDR2 (germline): LNHDA, SQIVND (reference sequence). DNA of the CDR3: TGTGCCAGTAGAGCAGCGAGCGGGTCCTCCGAGCAGTACTTC. Its translation: CASRAASGSSEQYF.

The gene calls are TRBV7-9 and TRBJ1-2; D call uncertain. Trimming left V 1 base short and J 0 bases short, with 9 bases between. CDR3 length equals 15 residues. Germline-derived CDR1 and CDR2 are SEHNR and FQNEAQ (reference sequence). The CDR3 spells CASSLGSDTNYGYTF. The CDR3 DNA reads as TGTGCCAGCAGCTTAGGGTCAGACACTAACTATGGCTACACCTTC.

J is TRBJ2-1 and V is TRBV6-6; D is perhaps TRBD2 (5 bases). V lost 7 bases to trimming and J lost 10 bases, with 23 bases between them. CDR1 and CDR2 (germline): MNHNY, SVGAGI (reference sequence). The CDR3 covers 15 residues. The DNA for the CDR3 is TGTGCCAGCAAAAAGATTCAGGACTCCGTCTGGGAGCAGTTCTTC. It specifies CASKKIQDSVWEQFF.

V gene TRBV14 combines with J gene TRBJ2-7; D not certain. V dropped 3 bases and J dropped 4 bases, with 7 bases sitting between them. Germline V gene sequence: CDR1 SGHDN, CDR2 FVKESK. The CDR3 consists of 12 residues. CDR3 sequence reads: CASSQNNYEQYF. In nucleotides, the CDR3 is TGTGCCAGCAGCCAGAACAATTACGAGCAGTACTTC.

The rearrangement links TRBV19 to TRBJ2-7; 8 bases fit TRBD2. Germline lookup yields CDR1 LNHDA and CDR2 SQIVND (reference sequence). The CDR3 is 14 amino acids. Unmatched junction bases numbered 4, after V lost 5 bases and J lost 1 base. As DNA, the CDR3 is TGTGCCAGTAGTGGGGGACTAGGGTCCTACGAGCAGTACTTC. This codes for CASSGGLGSYEQYF. Using reference TRBV19 and TRBJ2-7 for the parts outside the CDR3, the full variable domain is DGGITQSPKYLFRKEGQNVTLSCEQNLNHDAMYWYRQDPGQGLRLIYYSQIVNDFQKGDIAEGYSVSREKKESFPLTVTSAQKNPTAFYLCASSGGLGSYEQYFGPGTRLTVT.

The CDR3 protein is CATVRTGPNTEAFF. CDR3 nucleotide sequence: TGTGCCACCGTTCGGACAGGGCCGAACACTGAAGCTTTCTTT. The chain employs TRBV2 and TRBJ1-1; 8 positions match TRBD1. The V gene's germline CDR1 is SNHLY and CDR2 FYNNEI. There are 14 residues in the CDR3. The ends lost 10 bases at V and 1 base at J; junction bases unmatched: 8.

The chain links TRBV27 to TRBJ2-1; TRBD2 agrees at 7 bases. After removal of 7 bases from V and 0 bases from J, the junction contained 9 bases not matched to a gene. The CDR3 runs 16 residues. Germline V gene sequence: CDR1 MNHEY, CDR2 SMNVEV (reference sequence). In nucleotides, the CDR3 is TGTGCCAGCACCCTTAGCGGGTTGAGCTCCTACAATGAGCAGTTCTTC. This sequence encodes CASTLSGLSSYNEQFF.

The rearrangement uses TRBV21-1 and TRBJ2-7; the table gives TRBD2 as D, unverified against the DNA. TRBV21-1 is listed as a pseudogene. The CDR3 consists of 15 residues. The CDR3 loop is CASSRSGRPHYEQYF. CDR3 in DNA: TGTGCCAGCAGCCGGAGCGGGAGGCCCCACTACGAGCAGTACTTC.

This chain uses TRBV3-1 (or the pseudogene TRBV3-2) with TRBJ2-7, with D possibly TRBD2 on 6 matching bases. The V and J ends lost 6 bases and 3 bases respectively, with 21 bases between them. The germline V gene encodes CDR1 LGHDT and CDR2 YNNKEL (reference sequence). The CDR3 covers 16 residues. The CDR3 DNA is TGTGCCAGCAGACCTTGCTGGCGGGACTTGAACTACGAGCAGTACTTC. It specifies CASRPCWRDLNYEQYF.